The source of this TCR beta chain is a study of vaccination and CD4 T cells after COVID-19. For the study at large: Two doses of either BNT162b2 or mRNA-1273 vaccine were given to participants. Study-level points and caveats: The median count of SARS-CoV-2-reactive clonotypes rose from 21 to 38, not significantly.

Germline lookup yields CDR1 SQVTM and CDR2 ANQGSEA. There are 13 residues in the CDR3. V lost 4 bases, J lost 0 bases, and 9 bases lay in between. This sample's treatment: 10-day PBMC culture with coronavirus spike peptide pools or control peptides (ViraFEST assay). Via ViraFEST, peptide pools expanded antigen-specific T cells before TCR sequencing. For this clonotype: Its antigen is still unknown.

Sequenced with the Oncomine TCR Beta short-read assay was DNA taken from cultured CD4+ T cells. TCRdb re-derived calls from the PCR reads in MiXCR, one entry per CDR3 protein. This table has 20,000 or so distinct CDR3 sequences, about 50% appearing once. The chain carries TRBV29-1 and TRBJ1-1, with D possibly being TRBD1 (5 bases). Sequencing input: CD4+ T cells from blood, cultured in vitro. The TCR originated in a human donor who had recovered from COVID-19. The CDR3 DNA is TGCAGCGTTGGGGGGAAGGTGAACACTGAAGCTTTCTTT. It encodes CSVGGKVNTEAFF.